Listed below are T cell receptor beta chains from one sample, sequenced in a study of T-cell reconstitution after alpha-beta-depleted transplantation in children. TCRdb redid the calling of the PCR reads with MiXCR, one entry per CDR3 protein. The sample carries about 540,000 distinct CDR3 sequences, roughly 18% recorded once. The input for sequencing was PBMCs from the stem cell graft donor, taken from the stem cell graft. The receptors originated from a human donor who donated a stem cell graft to a child with acute lymphoblastic leukemia. Each CDR3 is given with its conserved first and last residue. Fields, in order: D gene, V gene, J gene, clone size, CDR3 DNA, CDR3 protein. The D gene is left open where the match is weak. Expanded clones get a size class; other rows say once, few or many, or leave the size out.

>TRBD1|TRBV4-1|TRBJ2-7|many
TGCGCCAGCAGCCCGAGCTTGGGGACAGAGATAGCCTACGAGCAGTACTTC
CASSPSLGTEIAYEQYF
>NA|TRBV18|TRBJ1-5|NA
TGTGCCAGCTCACCACAGCAGGGCAATCAGCCCCAGCATTTT
CASSPQQGNQPQHF
>NA|TRBV20-1|TRBJ2-7|few
TGCAGTGCTAGAAAGGTGGTTGGGCGGCGGTCCTACGAGCAGTACTTC
CSARKVVGRRSYEQYF
>NA|TRBV12-3/TRBV12-4|TRBJ1-2|few
TGTGCCAGCATCCAATCAAGGGGGATTGGCTACACCTTC
CASIQSRGIGYTF
>NA|TRBV7-3|TRBJ2-3|NA
TGTGCCAGCAGCGCGACAGACGCCCATACGCAGTATTTT
CASSATDAHTQYF
>TRBD2|TRBV5-1|TRBJ2-7|NA
TGCGCCAGCAGCTTGGTTAGCGGGAGAGGTCGCTACGAGCAGTACTTC
CASSLVSGRGRYEQYF
>TRBD1|TRBV5-1|TRBJ1-4|NA
TGCGCCAGCAGCTCAACAGGGGGCTCCATGAAGGATCTGTTTTTT
CASSSTGGSMKDLFF
>TRBD1|TRBV29-1|TRBJ2-7|few
TGCAGCGTTGTGGACCCCGGGACAGGGTCCTACGAGCAGTACTTC
CSVVDPGTGSYEQYF
>TRBD2|TRBV6-1|TRBJ2-1|NA
TGTGCCAGCAGGGCTAGCGGGTGGTTCAATGAGCAGTTCTTC
CASRASGWFNEQFF
>TRBD1|TRBV29-1|TRBJ2-2|NA
TGCAGCGTGGGACAGGGGGCGTACGGGGAGCTGTTTTTT
CSVGQGAYGELFF
>TRBD1|TRBV27|TRBJ2-7|NA
TGTGCCAGCAGGTTAACAGGGGAAAGCTCCTACGAGCAGTACTTC
CASRLTGESSYEQYF
>TRBD2|TRBV10-2|TRBJ2-5|few
TGCGCCAGCAGCGGACTAGCGGGAGAATCAGAGACCCAGTACTTC
CASSGLAGESETQYF
>NA|TRBV19|TRBJ1-5|NA
TGTGCCAGTAGTACGCCGGAAGAGGGTCCATCGCCCCAGCATTTT
CASSTPEEGPSPQHF
>NA|TRBV7-9|TRBJ2-1|NA
TGTGCCAGCAGCTTTAGTAATTACAATGAGCAGTTCTTC
CASSFSNYNEQFF
>NA|TRBV29-1|TRBJ1-2|NA
TGCAGCGGGATGGGGACGGGCTATGGCTACACCTTC
CSGMGTGYGYTF
>NA|TRBV18|TRBJ1-2|few
TGTGCCAGCTCACCAAATGGGGGGGCGAAGTATGGCTACACCTTC
CASSPNGGAKYGYTF
>TRBD1|TRBV7-3|TRBJ2-1|few
TGTGCCAGCAGCTTTTCAGGGGGCGAATCGGGGGAGCAGTTCTTC
CASSFSGGESGEQFF
>TRBD2|TRBV5-1|TRBJ2-7|few
TGCGCCAGCAGCCCGACTAGCGGGAGCTTATCTAGACAGTTCTACGAGCAGTACTTC
CASSPTSGSLSRQFYEQYF
>TRBD1|TRBV7-9|TRBJ1-5|many
TGTGCCAGCAGCTTACAGGGGGCGAGCAATCAGCCCCAGCATTTT
CASSLQGASNQPQHF
>TRBD2|TRBV20-1|TRBJ2-3|few
TGCAGTGCTAGGGAACCCGGACTAGCGGGTGGCACAGATACGCAGTATTTT
CSAREPGLAGGTDTQYF
>NA|TRBV27|TRBJ2-7|NA
TGTGCCAGCAGCCTTCGGGGTACGGCCACCTACGAGCAGTACTTC
CASSLRGTATYEQYF
>NA|TRBV29-1|TRBJ2-2|few
TGCAGCGTTGAAGGACCCTTGAACACCGGGGAGCTGTTTTTT
CSVEGPLNTGELFF
>TRBD2|TRBV7-8|TRBJ2-1|NA
TGTGCCAGCAGCTTACCGACCGGGACTAGAAACAATGAGCAGTTCTTC
CASSLPTGTRNNEQFF
>TRBD1|TRBV12-3/TRBV12-4|TRBJ2-1|few
TGTGCCAGCAGTTCCGGCGGCCGAGGGGTCAGGGGGCCCTCCTACAATGAGCAGTTCTTC
CASSSGGRGVRGPSYNEQFF
>NA|TRBV20-1|TRBJ2-7|NA
TGCAGTGCTAGACAGGGGATATCCTACGAGCAGTACTTC
CSARQGISYEQYF
>NA|TRBV5-1|TRBJ1-1|few
TGCGCCAGCAGCTTGCCCCAGGGGAACACTGAAGCTTTCTTT
CASSLPQGNTEAFF
>TRBD2|TRBV15|TRBJ2-1|few
TGTGCCACCAGCAGGGGACTAGCGGGCCGATACAATGAGCAGTTCTTC
CATSRGLAGRYNEQFF
>TRBD1|TRBV12-3/TRBV12-4|TRBJ2-7|NA
TGTGCCAGCAGTTTTCGACAGGGCTACGAGCAGTACTTC
CASSFRQGYEQYF
>NA|TRBV20-1|TRBJ2-1|NA
TGCAGTGCTAGAGGCCCCAACTCCTACAATGAGCAGTTCTTC
CSARGPNSYNEQFF
>TRBD2|TRBV7-9|TRBJ2-7|few
TGTGCCAGCAGCACCTTAGCGGGAGCGATCTACGGGCAGTACTTC
CASSTLAGAIYGQYF
>TRBD2|TRBV29-1|TRBJ2-1|NA
TGCAGCGCCGGACTAGCGGTCAATGAGCAGTTCTTC
CSAGLAVNEQFF
>NA|TRBV12-3/TRBV12-4|TRBJ2-1|few
TGTGCCAGCAGTTTCATCCCCGGGCGAAGGGGCTACAATGAGCAGTTCTTC
CASSFIPGRRGYNEQFF
>NA|TRBV20-1|TRBJ1-3|NA
TGCAGTGCTAGAGATCAGTATGAACGGGACTCTGGAAACACCATATATTTT
CSARDQYERDSGNTIYF
>TRBD2|TRBV20-1|TRBJ2-1|NA
TGCAGTGCTAGAGCAGCGGGAGAGACTCACAATGAGCAGTTCTTC
CSARAAGETHNEQFF
>NA|TRBV6-5|TRBJ2-5|NA
TGTGCCAGCAGTTACTCCCGTTATCCGGGCCAACAAGAGACCCAGTACTTC
CASSYSRYPGQQETQYF
>NA|TRBV29-1|TRBJ1-1|few
TGCAGCGTTGAAGGTGGAGAGGGTAGGACTGAAGCTTTCTTT
CSVEGGEGRTEAFF
>TRBD1|TRBV2|TRBJ1-2|NA
TGTGCCAGCAGAACAGGGACAGGCTATGGCTACACCTTC
CASRTGTGYGYTF
>TRBD2|TRBV12-3/TRBV12-4|TRBJ2-4|few
TGTGCCAGCAGACCAACTCTAGCGGGAGGAGGAAACATTCAGTACTTC
CASRPTLAGGGNIQYF
>NA|TRBV7-9|TRBJ1-2|NA
TGTGCCAGCAGCTCCAACTGGGCAGCTAACTATGGCTACACCTTC
CASSSNWAANYGYTF